Below are 2 T cell receptor beta chains sequenced from a single sample in a study of T cells after yellow fever vaccination. TCRdb re-called the 5' RACE reads with MiXCR, one entry per CDR3 protein. The sample consists of 300,000 to 350,000 distinct CDR3 sequences, 9.5% to 12% of them appearing once. The sample consisted of CD4+ T cells sorted from PBMCs, taken 45 days after the yellow fever booster vaccination. The receptors stem from a young man who received the YFV17D yellow fever vaccine.

The genes are TRBV6-2 or TRBV6-3 and TRBJ2-3, with 11 bases that match TRBD2. The germline CDR1 and CDR2 sequences are MNHEY and SVGEGT. This CDR3 contains 17 residues. V dropped 7 bases and J dropped 2; count of bases not matched to a gene: 11. CDR3 nucleotide sequence: TGTGCCAGCACCACCCGGCTAGCGGGGGGTTACACAGATACGCAGTATTTT. Residues: CASTTRLAGGYTDTQYF.

This clonotype was observed a few times. V and J are TRBV6-5 and TRBJ2-7; possibly TRBD1 for D (5 bases). Trimming pared 5 bases from V and 4 bases from J, leaving 12 bases between. The CDR3 totals 13 residues. Germline V gives CDR1 MNHEY, CDR2 SVGAGI. CDR3 DNA: TGTGCCAGCAGTCGGACATCAGGATACGAGCAGTACTTC. This codes for CASSRTSGYEQYF.